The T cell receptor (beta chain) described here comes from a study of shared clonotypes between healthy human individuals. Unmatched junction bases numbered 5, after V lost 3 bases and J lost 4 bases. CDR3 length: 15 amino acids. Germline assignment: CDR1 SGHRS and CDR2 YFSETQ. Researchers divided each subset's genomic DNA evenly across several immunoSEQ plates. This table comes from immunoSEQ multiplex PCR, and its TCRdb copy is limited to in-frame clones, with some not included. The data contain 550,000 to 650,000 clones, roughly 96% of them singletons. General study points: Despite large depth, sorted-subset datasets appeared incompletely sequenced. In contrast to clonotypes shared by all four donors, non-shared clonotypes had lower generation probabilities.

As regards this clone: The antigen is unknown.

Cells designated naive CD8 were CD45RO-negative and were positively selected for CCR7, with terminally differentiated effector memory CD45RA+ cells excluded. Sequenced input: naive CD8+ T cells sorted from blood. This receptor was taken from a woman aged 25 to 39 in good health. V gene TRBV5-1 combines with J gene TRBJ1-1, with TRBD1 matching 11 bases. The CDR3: CASSSDRGQGTEAFF. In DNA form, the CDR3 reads TGCGCCAGCAGCTCGGACAGGGGGCAGGGCACTGAAGCTTTCTTT. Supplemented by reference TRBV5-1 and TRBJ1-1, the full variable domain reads KAGVTQTPRYLIKTRGQQVTLSCSPISGHRSVSWYQQTPGQGLQFLFEYFSETQRNKGNFPGRFSGRQFSNSRSEMNVSTLELGDSALYLCASSSDRGQGTEAFFGQGTRLTVV.